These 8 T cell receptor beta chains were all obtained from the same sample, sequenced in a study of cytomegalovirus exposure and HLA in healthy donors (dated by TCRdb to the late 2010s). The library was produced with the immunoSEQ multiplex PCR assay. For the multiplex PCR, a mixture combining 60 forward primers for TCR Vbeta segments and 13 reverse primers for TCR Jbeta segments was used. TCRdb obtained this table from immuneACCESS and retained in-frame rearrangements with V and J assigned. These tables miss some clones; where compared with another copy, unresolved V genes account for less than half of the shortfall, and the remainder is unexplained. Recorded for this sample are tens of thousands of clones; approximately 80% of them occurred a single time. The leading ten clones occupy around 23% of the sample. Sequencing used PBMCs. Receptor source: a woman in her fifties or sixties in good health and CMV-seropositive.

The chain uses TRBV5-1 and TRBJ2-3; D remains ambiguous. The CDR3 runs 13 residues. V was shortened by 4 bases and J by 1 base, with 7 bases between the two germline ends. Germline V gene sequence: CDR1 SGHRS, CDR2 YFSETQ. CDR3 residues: CASSPEGTDTQYF. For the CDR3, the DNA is TGCGCCAGCAGCCCAGAGGGCACAGATACGCAGTATTTT. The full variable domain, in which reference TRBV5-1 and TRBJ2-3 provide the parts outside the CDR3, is KAGVTQTPRYLIKTRGQQVTLSCSPISGHRSVSWYQQTPGQGLQFLFEYFSETQRNKGNFPGRFSGRQFSNSRSEMNVSTLELGDSALYLCASSPEGTDTQYFGPGTRLTVL.

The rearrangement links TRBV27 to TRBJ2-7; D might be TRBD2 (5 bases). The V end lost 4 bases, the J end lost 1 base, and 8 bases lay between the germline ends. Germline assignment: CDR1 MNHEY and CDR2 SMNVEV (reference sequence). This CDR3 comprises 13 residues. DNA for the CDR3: TGTGCCAGCAGTTACAGAGGGTCCTACGAGCAGTACTTC. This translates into CASSYRGSYEQYF.

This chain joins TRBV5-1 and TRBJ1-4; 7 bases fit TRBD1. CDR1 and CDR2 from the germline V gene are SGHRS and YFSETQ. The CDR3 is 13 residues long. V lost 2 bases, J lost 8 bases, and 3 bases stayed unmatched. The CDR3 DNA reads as TGCGCCAGCAGCTTAAACAGGGGAGAAAAACTGTTTTTT. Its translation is CASSLNRGEKLFF. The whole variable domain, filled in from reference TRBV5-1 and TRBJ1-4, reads KAGVTQTPRYLIKTRGQQVTLSCSPISGHRSVSWYQQTPGQGLQFLFEYFSETQRNKGNFPGRFSGRQFSNSRSEMNVSTLELGDSALYLCASSLNRGEKLFFGSGTQLSVL.

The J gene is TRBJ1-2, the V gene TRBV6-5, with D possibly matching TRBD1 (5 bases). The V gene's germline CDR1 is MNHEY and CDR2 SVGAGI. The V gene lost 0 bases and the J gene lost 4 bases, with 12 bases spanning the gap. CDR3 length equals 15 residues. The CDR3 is CASSYSISGGYGYTF. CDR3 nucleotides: TGTGCCAGCAGTTACTCGATATCGGGGGGCTATGGCTACACCTTC.

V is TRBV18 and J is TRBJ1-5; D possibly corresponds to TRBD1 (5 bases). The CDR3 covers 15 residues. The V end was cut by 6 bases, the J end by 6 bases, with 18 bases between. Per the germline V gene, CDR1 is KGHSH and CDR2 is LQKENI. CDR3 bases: TGTGCCAGCTCGGGGCCCGGGCGGAACAGTCAGCCCCAGCATTTT. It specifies CASSGPGRNSQPQHF. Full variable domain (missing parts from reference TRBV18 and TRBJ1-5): NAGVMQNPRHLVRRRGQEARLRCSPMKGHSHVYWYRQLPEEGLKFMVYLQKENIIDESGMPKERFSAEFPKEGPSILRIQQVVRGDSAAYFCASSGPGRNSQPQHFGDGTRLSIL.

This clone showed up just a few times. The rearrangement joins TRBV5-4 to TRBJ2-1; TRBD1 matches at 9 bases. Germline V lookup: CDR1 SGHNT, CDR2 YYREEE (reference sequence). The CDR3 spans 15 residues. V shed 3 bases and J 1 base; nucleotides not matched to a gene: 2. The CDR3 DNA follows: TGTGCCAGCAGCTCCGGGACAGGGTCCTACAATGAGCAGTTCTTC. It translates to CASSSGTGSYNEQFF.

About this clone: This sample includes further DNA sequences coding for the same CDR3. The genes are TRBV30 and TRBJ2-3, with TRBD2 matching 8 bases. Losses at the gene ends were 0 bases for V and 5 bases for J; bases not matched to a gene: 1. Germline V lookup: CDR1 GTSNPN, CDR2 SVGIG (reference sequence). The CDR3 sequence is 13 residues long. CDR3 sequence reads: CAWSVREGDTQYF. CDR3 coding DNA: TGTGCCTGGAGTGTACGGGAGGGAGATACGCAGTATTTT.

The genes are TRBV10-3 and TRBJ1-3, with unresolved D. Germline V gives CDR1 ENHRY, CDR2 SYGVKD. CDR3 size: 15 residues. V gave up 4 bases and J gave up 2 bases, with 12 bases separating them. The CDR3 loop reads CAISAQVTAGNTIYF. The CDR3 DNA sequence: TGTGCCATCAGTGCGCAGGTTACCGCTGGAAACACCATATATTTT.